This TCR beta chain was identified during a study of T-cell memory formation after mild COVID-19. On the study more broadly: Each donor largely had its own TCR clusters. Whole-study findings and limits: Chiefly within CM and EM were the contracting CD4+ clones; CD8+ ones were within EMRA.

Note on this clonotype: The antigen is not known.

A single record per CDR3 protein comes from TCRdb applying MiXCR to the 5' RACE reads. The sample lists 100,000 to 150,000 distinct CDR3 sequences, around 6.3% occurring once. Unmatched junction bases numbered 9, after V lost 6 bases and J lost 10 bases. The CDR3 totals 14 residues. The material sequenced was PBMCs or a T cell subset sorted from them (not recorded which). This receptor was identified in an adult woman who had mild COVID-19 (a few samples of this study predate the infection). Cell type and time point are not known. V is TRBV12-3 or TRBV12-4 and J is TRBJ1-6, with 7 bases lining up with TRBD1. The CDR3 sequence: CASSRDRTQSPLHF. The CDR3 DNA sequence: TGTGCCAGCAGCAGGGACAGAACGCAGTCACCCCTCCACTTT.